Presented here are 8 T cell receptor beta chains from one specimen sequenced in a study of cytotoxic CD8 clonotypes in ibrutinib-treated CLL. Sequenced by immunoSEQ multiplex PCR; TCRdb stores in-frame clones only, minus some. The sample yields fewer than 400,000 clones, 67% seen once. The sample in question was PBMCs, obtained after 36 months of ibrutinib treatment. The receptors stem from a human donor with chronic lymphocytic leukemia.

The chain employs TRBV7-3 and TRBJ1-5; D not certain. Germline CDR1 reads SGHTA; CDR2 reads FQGTGA. V lost 5 bases and J 7 bases, leaving 12 bases between the germline ends. This CDR3 comprises 13 residues. CDR3 protein: CASSPGGSQPQHF. CDR3 in DNA: TGTGCCAGCAGCCCTGGCGGCTCCCAGCCCCAGCATTTT.

This clone has a handful of counts. The rearrangement links TRBV27 to TRBJ2-3; TRBD2 matches at 9 bases. The CDR3 sequence is 16 residues long. Germline CDR1 reads MNHEY; CDR2 reads SMNVEV (reference sequence). V shed 3 bases, J shed 6 bases, and the junction held 10 bases outside the gene matches. This chain's CDR3 is CASSLSSGRGLDTQYF. The CDR3 DNA follows: TGTGCCAGCAGTTTGAGTAGCGGGAGAGGGTTGGATACGCAGTATTTT.

V is TRBV28 and J is TRBJ2-1; 9 nucleotides agree with TRBD1. J lost 4 bases, V lost 6 bases, and 7 bases had no gene match. Germline V gene lookup returns CDR1 MDHEN and CDR2 SYDVKM. There are 15 residues in the CDR3. For the CDR3, the DNA is TGTGCCAGCAGACCTACAGGGGGCGCGTACAATGAGCAGTTCTTC. Its protein product is CASRPTGGAYNEQFF.

This clone was found a few times. This chain connects TRBV7-2 to TRBJ1-1; D is undetermined. The CDR3 is 12 residues long. CDR1 SGHTA and CDR2 FQGNSA come from the germline V gene. Between the trimmed V and J ends, which lost 2 bases and 11 bases, there was a span of 12 bases. The CDR3 region is CASSLSRTRAFF. The CDR3 nucleotides read TGTGCCAGCAGCTTATCCCGAACGAGGGCTTTCTTT. The complete variable domain, with remaining parts taken from reference TRBV7-2 and TRBJ1-1, reads GAGVSQSPSNKVTEKGKDVELRCDPISGHTALYWYRQSLGQGLEFLIYFQGNSAPDKSGLPSDRFSAERTGGSVSTLTIQRTQQEDSAVYLCASSLSRTRAFFGQGTRLTVV.

The chain carries TRBV20-1 and TRBJ1-1; D is ambiguous. Deletions cut 5 bases from V and 2 bases from J, with 6 bases between. The CDR3 is made up of 11 amino acids. The germline V gene has CDR1 DFQATT and CDR2 SNEGSKA (reference sequence). CDR3 sequence: CSARFNTEAFF. CDR3 DNA: TGCAGTGCTCGGTTTAACACTGAAGCTTTCTTT.

This clone has a single count. The CDR3 DNA reads TGTGCCAGCAGTTTCCGGCGGCTCTCCTACGAGCAGTACTTC. It specifies CASSFRRLSYEQYF. The rearrangement uses TRBV27 and TRBJ2-7, with D uncertain. CDR3 length: 14 residues. V lost 3 bases to trimming and J lost 0 bases, with 9 bases between them. Germline V gene lookup returns CDR1 MNHEY and CDR2 SMNVEV (reference sequence).

The CDR3, as DNA: TGCGCCAGCAGCCAAGATCTGGGTGGGACGAACACCGGGGAGCTGTTTTTT. This codes for CASSQDLGGTNTGELFF. The chain couples TRBV4-3 to TRBJ2-2; D unresolved. There are 17 residues in the CDR3. CDR1 and CDR2 from the germline V gene are LGHNA and YSLEER. With 0 bases removed from V and 0 bases from J, the gap between germline ends came to 11 bases.

This chain connects TRBV7-2 to TRBJ2-1, with TRBD2 identical over 9 bases. V dropped 4 bases and J dropped 5; count of bases not matched to a gene: 6. The length of the CDR3 is 15 residues. CDR1 is SGHTA and CDR2 is FQGNSA in the germline V gene. The CDR3 DNA follows: TGTGCCAGCAGCTCGACTAGCGGAATAAACAATGAGCAGTTCTTC. Amino acids: CASSSTSGINNEQFF.